Shown below are 29 T cell receptor beta chains from a single sample sequenced in a study of OX40 agonist ivuxolimab in advanced cancers. Assay used: immunoSEQ multiplex PCR; TCRdb lists only in-frame clones, some missing. The table shows tens of thousands of clones, with 70% to 90% occurring only once. Sequences were derived from CD4+ or CD8+ T cells sorted from blood, sampled in a trial of the OX40 agonist ivuxolimab. The origin of the receptors is an adult with an advanced solid tumor such as melanoma, head and neck, liver or kidney cancer.

The chain carries TRBV10-3 and TRBJ2-2, with 8 bases identical to TRBD2. Germline CDR1 and CDR2: ENHRY and SYGVKD. The CDR3 runs to 15 residues. Trimming removed 6 bases from V and 4 bases from J; junction bases left unmatched: 7. The DNA of the CDR3 is TGTGCCATCAGAGGCGAGCGGGGGATCACCGGGGAGCTGTTTTTT. Its translation is CAIRGERGITGELFF.

CDR3 nucleotide sequence: TGTGCCAGTAGTACCGGGACTAGAGTGATCGGGGAGCTGTTTTTT. The encoded protein is CASSTGTRVIGELFF. The J gene is TRBJ2-2, the V gene TRBV19; TRBD2 matches at 8 bases. The germline gives CDR1 LNHDA, CDR2 SQIVND (reference sequence). V dropped 4 bases and J dropped 7; count of bases not matched to a gene: 8. The CDR3 totals 15 residues.

The chain links TRBV5-6 to TRBJ2-5; possibly TRBD2 for D (5 bases). The germline V gene has CDR1 SGHDT and CDR2 YYEEEE. V was shortened by 5 bases and J by 0 bases, with 8 bases between the two germline ends. The CDR3 has 13 amino acids. CDR3 sequence: CASRTGNQETQYF. CDR3 bases: TGTGCCAGCAGAACCGGGAACCAAGAGACCCAGTACTTC. The full variable domain, rest sourced from reference TRBV5-6 and TRBJ2-5, is DAGVTQSPTHLIKTRGQQVTLRCSPKSGHDTVSWYQQALGQGPQFIFQYYEEEERQRGNFPDRFSGHQFPNYSSELNVNALLLGDSALYLCASRTGNQETQYFGPGTRLLVL.

The rearrangement uses TRBV6-6 and TRBJ2-5; D possibly corresponds to TRBD1 (6 bases). The V and J ends lost 6 bases and 5 bases respectively, with 10 bases between them. There are 12 residues in the CDR3. Germline V gene data show CDR1 as MNHNY and CDR2 as SVGAGI (reference sequence). The CDR3 bases are TGTGCCAGCAGATGGGGGCTGGAGACCCAGTACTTC. This translates into CASRWGLETQYF.

The chain uses TRBV11-2 and TRBJ1-3, with a weak D call TRBD1 (5 bases). Deletions cut 5 bases from V and 3 bases from J, with 11 bases between. The length of the CDR3 is 14 residues. Germline V lookup: CDR1 SGHAT, CDR2 FQNNGV. The DNA for the CDR3 is TGTGCCAGCAGCCAGGGATTATATGGAAACACCATATATTTT. Protein sequence: CASSQGLYGNTIYF.

The rearrangement links TRBV11-2 to TRBJ2-5; D may be TRBD1 (6 bases). V was trimmed by 5 bases and J by 2 bases, leaving 12 bases between them. Germline assignment: CDR1 SGHAT and CDR2 FQNNGV. The CDR3 spans 14 residues. The CDR3 DNA sequence: TGTGCCAGCAGCCGTAGGACAGCGCAAGAGACCCAGTACTTC. Translated, it gives CASSRRTAQETQYF.

The chain recombines TRBV18 with TRBJ1-6; a weak D match, TRBD1 (5 bases). In germline, CDR1 is KGHSH, CDR2 LQKENI. CDR3 length equals 18 residues. The V end was cut by 5 bases, the J end by 2 bases, with 19 bases between. CDR3 residues: CASSSQPNTGPYNSPLHF. In DNA, the CDR3 is TGTGCCAGCTCATCACAACCCAACACAGGCCCCTATAATTCACCCCTCCACTTT.

V gene TRBV10-3 combines with J gene TRBJ1-2; weak D call: TRBD1 (5 bases). Deletions cut 4 bases from V and 8 bases from J, with 17 bases between. The CDR3 length is 14 residues. Germline V CDR1 and CDR2: ENHRY, SYGVKD. CDR3 sequence: CAISGRDGPYGYTF. The DNA of the CDR3 is TGTGCCATCAGTGGCCGGGACGGACCTTACGGCTACACCTTC.

In DNA form, the CDR3 reads TGTGCCAGCTCGCCCGGGGACAGGCGGAGGGAGACCCAGTACTTC. Translated, it gives CASSPGDRRRETQYF. This rearrangement joins TRBV18 to TRBJ2-5, with 8 bases aligning to TRBD1. Per the germline V gene, CDR1 is KGHSH and CDR2 is LQKENI. The CDR3 runs to 15 residues. The ends lost 6 bases at V and 5 bases at J; junction bases unmatched: 11.

V is TRBV5-6 and J is TRBJ2-3, with a tentative D call TRBD2 (7 bases). V was shortened by 0 bases and J by 2 bases, with 16 bases between the two germline ends. The CDR3 spans 17 residues. The germline V gene has CDR1 SGHDT and CDR2 YYEEEE. CDR3 DNA sequence: TGTGCCAGCAGCTTGGAGGGGCGCGGGGGCGTCACAGATACGCAGTATTTT. Translated, it gives CASSLEGRGGVTDTQYF.

This chain uses TRBV11-2 with TRBJ1-3; possible D gene TRBD1, 5 bases. Trimming removed 5 bases from V and 4 bases from J, with 9 bases in between. CDR3 length: 13 amino acids. Germline assignment: CDR1 SGHAT and CDR2 FQNNGV. CDR3 residues: CASSPGIGNTIYF. The DNA for the CDR3 is TGTGCCAGCAGCCCAGGGATCGGAAACACCATATATTTT. Using reference TRBV11-2 and TRBJ1-3 for the parts outside the CDR3, the full variable domain is EAGVAQSPRYKIIEKRQSVAFWCNPISGHATLYWYQQILGQGPKLLIQFQNNGVVDDSQLPKDRFSAERLKGVDSTLKIQPAKLEDSAVYLCASSPGIGNTIYFGEGSWLTVV.

The rearrangement uses TRBV5-1 and TRBJ2-1; D possibly uses TRBD1 or TRBD2 (5 bases each). The CDR3 runs 14 residues. Per the germline V gene, CDR1 is SGHRS and CDR2 is YFSETQ. V was shortened by 7 bases and J by 6 bases, with 17 bases between the two germline ends. CDR3 coding DNA: TGCGCCAGCGGGGACGAGAAGATGTTCAATGAGCAGTTCTTC. This gives the protein CASGDEKMFNEQFF.

The V gene is TRBV19, the J gene TRBJ1-5; 8 bases align to TRBD1. Per the germline V gene, CDR1 is LNHDA and CDR2 is SQIVND (reference sequence). The CDR3 contains 15 residues. V lost 6 bases and J lost 3; bases outside the gene matches: 7. The CDR3 here is CASRFDRGDNQPQHF. In DNA, the CDR3 is TGTGCCAGTAGGTTCGACAGGGGTGACAATCAGCCCCAGCATTTT.

This clone was counted a few times. The genes are TRBV9 and TRBJ1-3; no clear D gene. Germline V gene sequence: CDR1 SGDLS, CDR2 YYNGEE. The CDR3 is made up of 14 amino acids. Trimming removed 4 bases at V and 0 bases at J, with 8 bases between. The CDR3 region is CASSSTYSGNTIYF. The CDR3 DNA is TGTGCCAGCAGCTCCACATACTCTGGAAACACCATATATTTT.

The chain combines TRBV29-1 with TRBJ1-2; TRBD1 might be the D (5 bases). In germline, CDR1 is SQVTM, CDR2 ANQGSEA. The CDR3 totals 13 residues. Trimming shortened V by 3 bases and J by 3 bases, and 11 bases separated the two germline ends. The CDR3 reads CSVDIQGDYGYTF. The CDR3 DNA reads as TGCAGCGTTGATATTCAGGGCGACTATGGCTACACCTTC.

The CDR3 protein is CASRETGGGYGYTF. The DNA for the CDR3 is TGTGCCAGTAGAGAGACAGGGGGAGGCTATGGCTACACCTTC. The chain links TRBV19 to TRBJ1-2, with TRBD1 identical over 9 bases. Per the germline V gene, CDR1 is LNHDA and CDR2 is SQIVND (reference sequence). The V and J ends lost 6 bases and 4 bases, in that order; junction bases with no gene match: 6. CDR3 length: 14 residues.

This clone came up once. V usage is TRBV18 and J usage is TRBJ2-7; D possibly corresponds to TRBD1 (5 bases). V was pared by 4 bases and J by 2 bases, with 15 bases between. The CDR3 spans 15 residues. Germline values: CDR1 KGHSH, CDR2 LQKENI. CDR3 sequence (DNA): TGTGCCAGCTCACTCACGACGACAGCAACCTACGAGCAGTACTTC. Amino acids: CASSLTTTATYEQYF.

V is TRBV11-1 and J is TRBJ2-2; weak D call: TRBD2 (5 bases). V was clipped by 5 bases and J by 4 bases, with 11 bases between them. The CDR3 covers 14 residues. Germline lookup yields CDR1 SGHAT and CDR2 FQDESV (reference sequence). The CDR3 region is CASSQGLLTGELFF. Here the CDR3 DNA reads TGTGCCAGCAGCCAAGGACTGCTCACCGGGGAGCTGTTTTTT.

The rearrangement joins TRBV5-4 to TRBJ2-5, with TRBD2 matching over 13 bases. Germline assignment: CDR1 SGHNT and CDR2 YYREEE (reference sequence). V lost 3 bases, J lost 3 bases, and 8 bases stayed unmatched. The CDR3 is 17 amino acids. The CDR3 nucleotides read TGTGCCAGCAGCTCTTCGGCCGGGACTAGCGGGAAAGAGACCCAGTACTTC. Amino acid sequence: CASSSSAGTSGKETQYF.

This clone was recorded once. The V call is TRBV5-6, the J call TRBJ2-3; 8 bases fit TRBD1. The V segment lost 4 bases and the J segment 3 bases; nucleotides outside the gene matches: 7. CDR1 and CDR2 from the germline V gene are SGHDT and YYEEEE. The CDR3 sequence is 15 residues long. DNA of the CDR3: TGTGCCAGCAGCCCTCGGACAGGGAGGACAGATACGCAGTATTTT. It codes for CASSPRTGRTDTQYF.

This clone was picked up a small number of times. The chain has TRBV5-1 and TRBJ2-5; no reliable D call. The CDR3 extends over 16 amino acids. The germline V gene has CDR1 SGHRS and CDR2 YFSETQ. V was cut by 0 bases and J by 5 bases, with 17 bases left in between. The CDR3 bases are TGCGCCAGCAGCTTGGTGTCTGCCATGTTAGAGGAGACCCAGTACTTC. Amino acids: CASSLVSAMLEETQYF.

The chain joins TRBV30 to TRBJ2-5; D not resolved. The length of the CDR3 is 15 residues. Trimming took off 7 bases at V and 5 bases at J, with 23 bases between the two ends. Looked up from germline, CDR1 is GTSNPN and CDR2 is SVGIG (reference sequence). In DNA, the CDR3 is TGTGCCTTCACCTCGGGTCTTCTTCCCAGGGAGACCCAGTACTTC. The encoded protein is CAFTSGLLPRETQYF.

This chain joins TRBV28 and TRBJ2-7, with 9 bases lining up with TRBD1. Germline CDR1 is MDHEN and CDR2 is SYDVKM. J lost 3 bases, V lost 5 bases, and 8 bases had no gene match. This CDR3 is built from 15 residues. CDR3 sequence (DNA): TGTGCCAGCAGTCTCGGACAGGGGCTTAGCTACGAGCAGTACTTC. It yields the protein CASSLGQGLSYEQYF.

V usage is TRBV27 and J usage is TRBJ2-7; the D gene is possibly TRBD1 (5 bases). The length of the CDR3 is 13 residues. Germline V lookup: CDR1 MNHEY, CDR2 SMNVEV (reference sequence). Trimming took off 4 bases at V and 2 bases at J, with 9 bases between the two ends. The CDR3 nucleotides are TGTGCCAGCAGTTCCAGACAGACCTACGAGCAGTACTTC. Amino acids: CASSSRQTYEQYF.

The V gene is TRBV7-2, the J gene TRBJ1-2; weak D call: TRBD1 (5 bases). V lost 4 bases and J 8 bases, leaving 23 bases between the germline ends. The CDR3 covers 16 residues. CDR1 and CDR2 from the germline V gene are SGHTA and FQGNSA. The CDR3 loop is CASSWGVRGERSGYTF. DNA for the CDR3: TGTGCCAGCAGCTGGGGTGTAAGGGGAGAAAGGTCCGGCTACACCTTC. The whole variable domain, filled in from reference TRBV7-2 and TRBJ1-2, reads GAGVSQSPSNKVTEKGKDVELRCDPISGHTALYWYRQSLGQGLEFLIYFQGNSAPDKSGLPSDRFSAERTGGSVSTLTIQRTQQEDSAVYLCASSWGVRGERSGYTFGSGTRLTVV.

This clone has just one count. Different DNA sequences within this sample yield the same CDR3. The chain has TRBV5-1 and TRBJ1-4; no definite D call. Germline V lookup: CDR1 SGHRS, CDR2 YFSETQ. Between the trimmed V and J ends, which lost 4 bases and 6 bases, there was a span of 10 bases. The CDR3 has 13 amino acids. CDR3 coding DNA: TGCGCCAGCAGCCTTGAGGGAGATGAAAAACTGTTTTTT. Protein product: CASSLEGDEKLFF.

V usage is TRBV30 and J usage is TRBJ1-2; the match to TRBD1 covers 7 bases. Germline V lookup: CDR1 GTSNPN, CDR2 SVGIG (reference sequence). With 2 bases clipped from V and 7 bases from J, the junction kept 4 bases outside the gene matches. The CDR3 runs to 12 residues. CDR3 nucleotide sequence: TGTGCCTGGAGTTCTACAGGGGTTGGCTACACCTTC. Protein: CAWSSTGVGYTF.

The V gene is TRBV7-9, the J gene TRBJ2-3; the match to TRBD1 covers 10 bases. Germline assignment: CDR1 SEHNR and CDR2 FQNEAQ (reference sequence). The length of the CDR3 is 17 residues. Trimming at V came to 1 base and at J to 1 base, leaving 5 bases not matched to a gene. CDR3 nucleotide sequence: TGTGCCAGCAGCTTAGGACAGGGGGCGCTGGGCACAGATACGCAGTATTTT. This translates into CASSLGQGALGTDTQYF.

The chain uses TRBV6-5 and TRBJ2-7; D is uncertain. Trimming shortened V by 7 bases and J by 2 bases, and 15 bases separated the two germline ends. CDR1 is MNHEY and CDR2 is SVGAGI in the germline V gene. There are 14 residues in the CDR3. CDR3 region: CASTLPVAPYEQYF. The CDR3 region has the DNA TGTGCCAGCACCTTACCAGTAGCCCCCTACGAGCAGTACTTC.